This T cell receptor beta chain was obtained from a study of STAT3 mutations in large granular lymphocyte leukemia. Study-wide results and caveats: At least one immunodominant TCR beta clonotype appeared in every T-cell large granular lymphocyte leukemia patient.

The CDR3 loop spans 14 amino acids. Looked up from germline, CDR1 is SEHNR and CDR2 is FQNEAQ (reference sequence). The J segment lost 4 bases and the V segment lost 5 bases, leaving 7 bases of the junction unmatched. To note about this clone: Its matching antigen is unknown.

The table came from immunoSEQ multiplex PCR; TCRdb's copy has only in-frame clones and leaves some out. The data hold over 3,500 clones, with approximately 78% observed a single time. This TCR derives from a man aged 35-49 years with T-cell large granular lymphocyte leukemia. Some clones in this sample may be carry-over from other donors' samples. The chain employs TRBV7-9 and TRBJ1-1, with TRBD1 matching 7 bases. Sequencing was carried out using peripheral blood mononuclear cells. CDR3 in amino acids: CASSDRVGGTEAFF. DNA of the CDR3: TGTGCCAGCAGCGACAGGGTTGGGGGCACTGAAGCTTTCTTT.